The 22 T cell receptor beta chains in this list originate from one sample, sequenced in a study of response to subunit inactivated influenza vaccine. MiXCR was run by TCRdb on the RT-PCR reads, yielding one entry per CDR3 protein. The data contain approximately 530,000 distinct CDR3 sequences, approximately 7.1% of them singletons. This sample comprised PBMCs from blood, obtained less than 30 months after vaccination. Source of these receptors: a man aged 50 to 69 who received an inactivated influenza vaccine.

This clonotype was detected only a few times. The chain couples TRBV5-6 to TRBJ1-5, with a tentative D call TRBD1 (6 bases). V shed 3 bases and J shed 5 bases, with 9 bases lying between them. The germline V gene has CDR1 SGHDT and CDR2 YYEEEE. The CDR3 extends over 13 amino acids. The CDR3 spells CASSWAGDQPQHF. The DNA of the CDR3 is TGTGCCAGCAGCTGGGCAGGGGATCAGCCCCAGCATTTT. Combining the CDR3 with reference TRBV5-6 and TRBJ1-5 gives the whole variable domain DAGVTQSPTHLIKTRGQQVTLRCSPKSGHDTVSWYQQALGQGPQFIFQYYEEEERQRGNFPDRFSGHQFPNYSSELNVNALLLGDSALYLCASSWAGDQPQHFGDGTRLSIL.

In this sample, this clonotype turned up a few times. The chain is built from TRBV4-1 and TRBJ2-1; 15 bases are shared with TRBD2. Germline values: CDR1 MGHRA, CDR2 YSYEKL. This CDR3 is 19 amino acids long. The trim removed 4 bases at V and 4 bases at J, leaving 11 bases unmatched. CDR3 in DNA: TGCGCCAGCAGCCTACGGACTAGCGGGGGGGCTTCGGAGTACAATGAGCAGTTCTTC. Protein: CASSLRTSGGASEYNEQFF.

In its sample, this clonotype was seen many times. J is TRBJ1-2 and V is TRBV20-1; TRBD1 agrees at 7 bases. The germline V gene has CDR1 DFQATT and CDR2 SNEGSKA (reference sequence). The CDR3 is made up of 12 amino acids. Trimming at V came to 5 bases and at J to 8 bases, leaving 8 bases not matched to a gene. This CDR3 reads CSAGDSFNGYTF. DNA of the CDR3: TGCAGTGCTGGGGACAGTTTTAACGGCTACACCTTC.

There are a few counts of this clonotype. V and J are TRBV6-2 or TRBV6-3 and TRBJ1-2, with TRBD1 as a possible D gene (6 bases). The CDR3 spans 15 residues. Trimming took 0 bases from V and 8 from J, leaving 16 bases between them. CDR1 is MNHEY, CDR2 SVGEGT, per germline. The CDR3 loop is CASSYSGGRLGGYTF. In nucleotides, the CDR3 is TGTGCCAGCAGTTACTCTGGGGGCCGTTTAGGAGGCTACACCTTC.

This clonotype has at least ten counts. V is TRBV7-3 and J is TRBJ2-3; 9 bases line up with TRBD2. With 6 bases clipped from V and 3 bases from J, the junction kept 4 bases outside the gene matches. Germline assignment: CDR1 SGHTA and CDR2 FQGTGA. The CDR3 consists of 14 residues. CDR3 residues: CASSSGSGTDTQYF. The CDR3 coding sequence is TGTGCCAGCAGTAGCGGGAGTGGAACAGATACGCAGTATTTT. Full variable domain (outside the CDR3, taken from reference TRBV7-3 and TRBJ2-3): GAGVSQTPSNKVTEKGKYVELRCDPISGHTALYWYRQSLGQGPEFLIYFQGTGAADDSGLPNDRFFAVRPEGSVSTLKIQRTERGDSAVYLCASSSGSGTDTQYFGPGTRLTVL.

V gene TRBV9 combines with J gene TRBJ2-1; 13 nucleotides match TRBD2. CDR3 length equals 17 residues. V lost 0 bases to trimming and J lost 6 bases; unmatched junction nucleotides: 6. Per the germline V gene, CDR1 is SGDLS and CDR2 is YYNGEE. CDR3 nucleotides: TGTGCCAGCAGCGTAGAGGGGGGACTAGCGGGACTCAATGAGCAGTTCTTC. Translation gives CASSVEGGLAGLNEQFF.

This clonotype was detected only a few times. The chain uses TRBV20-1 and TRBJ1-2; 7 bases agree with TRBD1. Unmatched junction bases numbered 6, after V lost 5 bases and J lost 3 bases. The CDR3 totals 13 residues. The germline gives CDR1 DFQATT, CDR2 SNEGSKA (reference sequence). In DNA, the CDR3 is TGCAGTGCTGACTCCGGGACAGACTATGGCTACACCTTC. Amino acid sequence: CSADSGTDYGYTF.

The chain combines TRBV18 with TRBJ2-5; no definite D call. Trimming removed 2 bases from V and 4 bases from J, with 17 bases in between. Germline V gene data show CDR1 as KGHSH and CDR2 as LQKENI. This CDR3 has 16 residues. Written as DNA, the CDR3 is TGTGCCAGCTCACCAGTTCACCATTCCCTAGGAGAGACCCAGTACTTC. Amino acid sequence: CASSPVHHSLGETQYF.

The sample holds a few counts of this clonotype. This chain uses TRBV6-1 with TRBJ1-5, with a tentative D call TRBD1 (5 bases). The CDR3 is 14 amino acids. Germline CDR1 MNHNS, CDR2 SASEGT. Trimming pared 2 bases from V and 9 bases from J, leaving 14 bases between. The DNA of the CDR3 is TGTGCCAGCAGTGAACTAGGACGGGGGATGCCCCAGCATTTT. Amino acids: CASSELGRGMPQHF.

The CDR3 DNA sequence: TGCAGTGCTAGAGTCCGGACAGGGGCTCTCTACGAGCAGTACTTC. It specifies CSARVRTGALYEQYF. J is TRBJ2-7 and V is TRBV20-1; 9 bases agree with TRBD1. V was pared by 1 base and J by 3 bases, with 7 bases of the junction left unmatched. The germline V gene has CDR1 DFQATT and CDR2 SNEGSKA (reference sequence). The CDR3 has 15 amino acids.

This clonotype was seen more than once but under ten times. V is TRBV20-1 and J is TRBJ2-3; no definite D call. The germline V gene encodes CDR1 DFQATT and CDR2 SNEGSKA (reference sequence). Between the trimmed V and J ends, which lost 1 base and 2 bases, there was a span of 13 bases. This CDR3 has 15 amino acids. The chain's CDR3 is CSARALGGITDTQYF. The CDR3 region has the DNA TGCAGTGCTAGAGCATTGGGTGGAATCACAGATACGCAGTATTTT.

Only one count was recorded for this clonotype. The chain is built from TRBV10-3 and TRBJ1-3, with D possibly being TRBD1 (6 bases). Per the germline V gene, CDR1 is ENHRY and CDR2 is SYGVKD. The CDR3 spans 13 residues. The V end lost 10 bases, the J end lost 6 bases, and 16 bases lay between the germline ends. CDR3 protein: CATRTASANTIYF. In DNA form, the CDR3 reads TGTGCCACGCGGACAGCGTCGGCAAACACCATATATTTT.

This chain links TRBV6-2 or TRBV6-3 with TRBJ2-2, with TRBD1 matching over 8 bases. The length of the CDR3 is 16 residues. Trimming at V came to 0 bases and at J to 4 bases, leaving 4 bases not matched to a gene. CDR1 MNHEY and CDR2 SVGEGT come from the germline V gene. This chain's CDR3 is CASSYSRQGFTGELFF. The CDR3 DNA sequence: TGTGCCAGCAGTTACTCGAGACAGGGGTTCACCGGGGAGCTGTTTTTT.

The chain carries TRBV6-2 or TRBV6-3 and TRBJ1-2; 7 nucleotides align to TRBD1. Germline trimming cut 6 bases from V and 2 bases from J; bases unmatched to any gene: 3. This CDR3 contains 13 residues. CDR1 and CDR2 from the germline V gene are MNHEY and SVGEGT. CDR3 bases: TGTGCCAGCAGGGACAGGAGGAACTATGGCTACACCTTC. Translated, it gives CASRDRRNYGYTF.

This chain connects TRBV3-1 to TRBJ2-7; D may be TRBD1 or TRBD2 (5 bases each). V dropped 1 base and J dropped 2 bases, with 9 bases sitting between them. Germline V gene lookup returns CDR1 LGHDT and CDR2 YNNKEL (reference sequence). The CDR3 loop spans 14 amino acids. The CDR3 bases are TGTGCCAGCAGCCAAGGTGGGACGGCCTACGAGCAGTACTTC. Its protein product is CASSQGGTAYEQYF.

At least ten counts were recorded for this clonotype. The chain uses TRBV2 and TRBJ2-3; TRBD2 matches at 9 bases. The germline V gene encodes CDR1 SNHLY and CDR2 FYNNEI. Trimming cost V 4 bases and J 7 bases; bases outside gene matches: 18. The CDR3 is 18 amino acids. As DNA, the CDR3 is TGTGCCAGCAGTGGGTTCATTTTCGGCGGGGGGGCTGAATATACGCAGTATTTT. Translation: CASSGFIFGGGAEYTQYF.

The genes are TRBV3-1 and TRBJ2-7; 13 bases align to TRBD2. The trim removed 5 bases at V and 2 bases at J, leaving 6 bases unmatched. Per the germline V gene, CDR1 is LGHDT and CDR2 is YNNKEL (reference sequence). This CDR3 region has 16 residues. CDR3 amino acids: CASSKGTSGKPYEQYF. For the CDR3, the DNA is TGTGCCAGCAGCAAGGGGACTAGCGGGAAACCCTACGAGCAGTACTTC.

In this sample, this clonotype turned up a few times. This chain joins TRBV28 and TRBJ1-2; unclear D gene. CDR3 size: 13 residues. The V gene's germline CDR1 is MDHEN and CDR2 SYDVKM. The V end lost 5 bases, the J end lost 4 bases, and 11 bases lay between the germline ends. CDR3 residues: CASSTSGGYGYTF. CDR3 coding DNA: TGTGCCAGCAGTACCTCGGGTGGCTATGGCTACACCTTC.

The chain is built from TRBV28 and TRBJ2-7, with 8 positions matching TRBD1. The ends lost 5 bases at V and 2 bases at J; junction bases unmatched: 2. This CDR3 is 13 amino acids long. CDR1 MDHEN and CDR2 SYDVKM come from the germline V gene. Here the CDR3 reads CASSQGATYEQYF. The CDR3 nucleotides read TGTGCCAGCAGTCAGGGGGCGACCTACGAGCAGTACTTC.

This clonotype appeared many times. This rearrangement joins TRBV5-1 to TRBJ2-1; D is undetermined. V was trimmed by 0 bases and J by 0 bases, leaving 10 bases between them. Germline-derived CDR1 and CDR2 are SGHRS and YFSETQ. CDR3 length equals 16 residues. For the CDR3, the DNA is TGCGCCAGCAGCTTGGGTTCCCTAACCTCCTACAATGAGCAGTTCTTC. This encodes CASSLGSLTSYNEQFF.

CDR3: CASSYQGLAGGEETQYF. In nucleotides, the CDR3 is TGTGCCAGCAGTTACCAGGGACTAGCGGGAGGCGAAGAGACCCAGTACTTC. The chain combines TRBV6-5 with TRBJ2-5, with TRBD2 matching 15 bases. Looked up from germline, CDR1 is MNHEY and CDR2 is SVGAGI. V shed 2 bases and J 3 bases; nucleotides not matched to a gene: 4. The CDR3 runs 17 residues.

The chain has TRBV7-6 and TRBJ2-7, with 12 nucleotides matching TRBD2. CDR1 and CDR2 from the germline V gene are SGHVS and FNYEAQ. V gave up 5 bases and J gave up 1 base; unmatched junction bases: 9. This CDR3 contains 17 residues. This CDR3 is CASSGRGLAGGSYEQYF. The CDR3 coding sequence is TGTGCCAGCAGCGGACGGGGACTAGCGGGCGGTTCCTACGAGCAGTACTTC.